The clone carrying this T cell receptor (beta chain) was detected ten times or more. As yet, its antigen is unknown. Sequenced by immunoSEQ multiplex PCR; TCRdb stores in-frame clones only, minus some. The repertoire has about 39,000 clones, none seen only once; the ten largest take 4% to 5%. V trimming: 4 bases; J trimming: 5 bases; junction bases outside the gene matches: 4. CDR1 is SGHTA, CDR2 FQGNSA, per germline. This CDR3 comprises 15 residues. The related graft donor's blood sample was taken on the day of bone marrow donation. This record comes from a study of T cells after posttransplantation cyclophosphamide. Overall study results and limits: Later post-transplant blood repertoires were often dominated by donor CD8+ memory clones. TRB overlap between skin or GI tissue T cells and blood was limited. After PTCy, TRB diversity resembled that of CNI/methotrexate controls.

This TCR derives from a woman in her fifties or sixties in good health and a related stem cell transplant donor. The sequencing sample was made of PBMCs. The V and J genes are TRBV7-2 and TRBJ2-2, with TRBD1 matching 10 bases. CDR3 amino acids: CASSSRDRGTGELFF. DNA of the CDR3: TGTGCCAGCAGCTCTCGGGACAGGGGAACCGGGGAGCTGTTTTTT.